This T cell receptor (beta chain) was observed in a study of blood T cell repertoires in COVID-19. Study-level information: Whether acute or convalescent, the COVID-19 samples came from the United States, Italy and Spain. Sample material is recorded as cDNA or gDNA derived from T cells, B-cell-depleted T cells, or PBMCs.

Original processing notes: By means of reference gene primer amplification, nucleated cell counts were estimated. Assay used: immunoSEQ multiplex PCR; TCRdb lists only in-frame clones, some missing. The V and J calls and the clone size are those of that table, but D and trimming were determined from the DNA. This sample yields about 240,000 clones, of which around 83% are seen a single time; about 9.5% belongs to the top ten. CDR3 length equals 12 residues. Trimming removed 4 bases at V and 7 bases at J, with 10 bases between. Germline V CDR1 and CDR2: ENHRY, SYGVKD. This clonotype originated in a woman older than 75 with acute or convalescent COVID-19. This chain joins TRBV10-3 and TRBJ1-1; tentatively, D is TRBD1 (5 bases). The sequencing sample was made of peripheral blood. The CDR3 DNA follows: TGTGCCATCAGTGTTAAGGGGATTGAAGCTTTCTTT. It is translated as CAISVKGIEAFF.